This TCR beta chain was observed in a study of CD8+ T cells in alopecia areata. Whole-study context: It was oral tofacitinib, at 5 to 10 mg twice daily, that treated patients received.

Collection of lesional scalp punch biopsies and peripheral blood was performed in alopecia areata patients. General study points: Higher clonality and more expanded CD8+ clones appeared in lesional than normal scalp. Sequences from scalp samples also cover resident alphabeta T cells of normal skin.

Extracted RNA was reverse transcribed into cDNA, the sequencing template. Here immunoSEQ multiplex PCR was the method, and the copy in TCRdb shows in-frame clones only, minus some. The sample gives about 69,000 clones, 50% to 75% of which show up once; more than 15% is in the top ten. V lost 4 bases and J lost 0, with 10 bases in between. Germline CDR1 is SGHAT and CDR2 is FQNNGV. CDR3 size: 15 residues. This clone is large (0.1 to 1%) in the sample. The target antigen is unknown. J is TRBJ2-1 and V is TRBV11-2; TRBD2 might be the D (6 bases). Specimen: CD8+ T cells sorted from blood, collected at week 0. The origin of this receptor is a human donor with alopecia areata. CDR3 region: CASSYLASSYNEQFF. CDR3 in DNA: TGTGCCAGCAGCTACCTAGCGAGCTCCTACAATGAGCAGTTCTTC.